This T cell receptor (beta chain) originates from a study of T cells in Graves' hyperthyroidism and ophthalmopathy. TCR beta CDR3 regions were amplified from RNA. The TCR CDR3 was amplified in a first-round RT-PCR using the HTBI primer set. TCRdb analysed the multiplex PCR reads with MiXCR anew, one entry per CDR3 protein. Here the sample spans 250,000 to 300,000 distinct CDR3 sequences, 12% to 15% being singletons. With regard to this clonotype: A much larger clonotype is one base distant, so this may be a read error.

Germline CDR1 is SGHAT and CDR2 is FQNNGV. This CDR3 has 14 residues. The sequenced sample was blood. The chain combines TRBV11-2 with TRBJ1-2; no firm D call. The sequence was obtained from a woman aged 35 to 49 with Graves' hyperthyroidism. The CDR3 sequence is CASSLGLLVGGHTF. Written as DNA, the CDR3 is TGTGCCAGCAGCTTGGGCCTGTTGGTCGGTGGCCACACCTTC.